This T cell receptor beta chain is from a study of cytomegalovirus exposure and HLA in healthy donors. Assay: immunoSEQ multiplex PCR; the TCRdb copy retains only in-frame clones and omits some. Of 150,000 to 200,000 clones in the sample, less than 90% were seen once. A note on this clone: The antigen remains undetermined.

Trimming removed 6 bases from V and 6 bases from J; junction bases left unmatched: 13. Germline CDR1 MDHEN, CDR2 SYDVKM. The CDR3 has 16 residues. Study outcomes and limitations: Rare TCR sequences predominated, though certain public TCRs were found in many donors. Using the classifier, cytomegalovirus status was reportedly diagnosed with high specificity and sensitivity.

The clonotype originates from a man in his thirties or forties in good health and CMV-seropositive. V usage is TRBV28 and J usage is TRBJ1-5; TRBD1 agrees at 8 bases. The sample taken for sequencing was PBMCs. CDR3 bases: TGTGCCAGCAGATATAGAGGACAGGGATGGGGTCAGCCCCAGCATTTT. This sequence encodes CASRYRGQGWGQPQHF. Based on the CDR3 plus reference TRBV28 and TRBJ1-5, the full variable domain is DVKVTQSSRYLVKRTGEKVFLECVQDMDHENMFWYRQDPGLGLRLIYFSYDVKMKEKGDIPEGYSVSREKKERFSLILESASTNQTSMYLCASRYRGQGWGQPQHFGDGTRLSIL.